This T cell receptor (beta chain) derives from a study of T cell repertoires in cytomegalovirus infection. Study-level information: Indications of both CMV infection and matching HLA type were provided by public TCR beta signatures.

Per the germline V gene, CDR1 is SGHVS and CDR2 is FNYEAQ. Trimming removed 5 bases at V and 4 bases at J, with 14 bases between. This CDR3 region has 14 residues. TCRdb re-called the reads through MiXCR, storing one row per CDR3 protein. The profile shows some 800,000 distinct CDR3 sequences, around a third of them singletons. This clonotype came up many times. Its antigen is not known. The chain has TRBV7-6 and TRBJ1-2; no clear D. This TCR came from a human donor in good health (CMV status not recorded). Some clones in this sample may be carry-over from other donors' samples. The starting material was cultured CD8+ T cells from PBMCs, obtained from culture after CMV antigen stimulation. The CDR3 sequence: CASSPEGRSYGYTF. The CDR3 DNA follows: TGTGCCAGCAGCCCTGAGGGCAGGAGCTATGGCTACACCTTC.